The rows below give T cell receptor beta chains drawn from one sample of a study of Ad26.COV2.S vaccination and SARS-CoV-2 variants. The table came from immunoSEQ multiplex PCR; TCRdb's copy has only in-frame clones and leaves some out. The table records about 680,000 clones, 70% to 90% of them present only once. Sequences were derived from peripheral blood, sampled in a trial of Ad26.COV2.S vaccine versus placebo. Receptors originate from a person between 18 and 65 years old who received the Ad26.COV2.S COVID-19 vaccine or a placebo. The CDR3 runs from the conserved cysteine through the conserved F or W. A D gene is named only where the DNA matches it firmly. The size field is filled for only some rows; it gives once, few, many or a size class.

d_call j_call clone_size v_call cdr3_nt cdr3_aa
TRBD2 TRBJ2-3 - TRBV10-3 TGTGCCATCAGTGAAGGGAGGGGCGGAGATACGCAGTATTTT CAISEGRGGDTQYF
- TRBJ1-5 - TRBV19 TGTGCCAGTAGTTTCCCTGGGGGGGGCCAACAGCCCCAGCATTTT CASSFPGGGQQPQHF
- TRBJ1-1 - TRBV28 TGTGCCAGCATCTCAGGGATGGGCACTGAAGCTTTCTTT CASISGMGTEAFF
- TRBJ2-3 - TRBV30 TGTGCCTGGAGGAAATTGGGCGCGGCAGATACGCAGTATTTT CAWRKLGAADTQYF
- TRBJ2-4 - TRBV19 TGTGCCAGTAGTATAGATAGCAACAGGGCAATGGGAAACATTCAGTACTTC CASSIDSNRAMGNIQYF
- TRBJ1-3 - TRBV19 TGTGCCAGTAAAGCCCGGGTGTCGAGCTCTGGAAACACCATATATTTT CASKARVSSSGNTIYF
- TRBJ2-7 - TRBV18 TGTGCCAGCTCACCACCGGGCAGGGGAAACTACGAGCAGTACTTC CASSPPGRGNYEQYF
TRBD2 TRBJ2-3 - TRBV4-1 TGCGCCAGCAGCCAAGGGGAGCGGGGAAGCACAGATACGCAGTATTTT CASSQGERGSTDTQYF
TRBD1 TRBJ2-6 - TRBV30 TGTGCCTGGAGTGTAGAACGACAGGGTCGGGTCTCTGGGGCCAACGTCCTGACTTTC CAWSVERQGRVSGANVLTF
- TRBJ2-3 - TRBV10-3 TGTGCCATCAGTGCCCCAGGGAGCACAGATACGCAGTATTTT CAISAPGSTDTQYF
TRBD2 TRBJ2-7 - TRBV4-2 TGTGCCAGCAGCCACCCCCCGGGACTAGCGAGCAACGAGCAGTACTTC CASSHPPGLASNEQYF
TRBD1 TRBJ2-2 - TRBV3-1/TRBV3-2 TGTGCCAGCAGCCAACGGACAGGGTACACCGGGGAGCTGTTTTTT CASSQRTGYTGELFF
- TRBJ1-5 - TRBV6-5 TGTGCCAGCAGCCCCGCCCAGGGGTTCTTGCATTTT CASSPAQGFLHF
- TRBJ1-4 - TRBV11-2 TGTGCCAGCAGCAGAGGGGTCAGACTTGCAACTAATGAAAAACTGTTTTTT CASSRGVRLATNEKLFF
- TRBJ1-2 - TRBV12-3/TRBV12-4 TGTGCCAGCAGCTCGACGGAGGACTATGGCTACACCTTC CASSSTEDYGYTF
- TRBJ1-5 few TRBV18 TGTGCCAGCTCACTAGAAAATCAGCCCCAGCATTTT CASSLENQPQHF
TRBD2 TRBJ2-2 - TRBV5-1 TGCGCCAGCAGCTGGTCGGGACTAGCGGGAGATTACACCGGGGAGCTGTTTTTT CASSWSGLAGDYTGELFF
- TRBJ1-4 - TRBV7-8 TGTGCCAGCAGCTTAGTACTGGCTGCAACTAATGAAAAACTGTTTTTT CASSLVLAATNEKLFF
TRBD1 TRBJ1-5 few TRBV24-1 TGTGCCACCACGCGTACAGGGGACGTTAGCAATCAGCCCCAGCATTTT CATTRTGDVSNQPQHF
- TRBJ2-5 - TRBV25-1 TGTGCCAGCAGTCTCGGGCCAGAGACCCAGTACTTC CASSLGPETQYF
- TRBJ2-7 - TRBV5-5 TGTGCCAGCAGCTTGCAGGGCCAGGCCTACGAGCAGTACTTC CASSLQGQAYEQYF
- TRBJ2-3 - TRBV10-3 TGTGCCATCAGTGAGACAGGGAGGCCGTGGACGCAGTATTTT CAISETGRPWTQYF
- TRBJ2-7 once TRBV12-3/TRBV12-4 TGTGCCAGCAGCCGGGACCCCCGGGGAGAGCAGTACTTC CASSRDPRGEQYF
- TRBJ2-1 - TRBV30 TGTGCCTGGAGCCGAACAACTCTCCCCTACAATGAGCAGTTCTTC CAWSRTTLPYNEQFF
- TRBJ1-1 - TRBV19 TGTGCCAGTAGTACCCCAGACCCCCGATGGGGAGCTTTCTTT CASSTPDPRWGAFF
TRBD1 TRBJ1-2 - TRBV5-1 TGCGCCAGCAGCCAGGACAGGGGAGAGATCTATGGCTACACCTTC CASSQDRGEIYGYTF
TRBD1 TRBJ2-7 - TRBV5-1 TGCGCCAGCAGCTTGGTCAGGGGGCTAGGCTACGAGCAGTACTTC CASSLVRGLGYEQYF
- TRBJ2-2 - TRBV6-4 TGTGCCAGCAGTGCGGGGGAGGCGAACACCGGGGAGCTGTTTTTT CASSAGEANTGELFF
- TRBJ2-7 - TRBV30 TGTGCCTGGAGTGTTACTCCGGGACACCATTCCTACGAGCAGTACTTC CAWSVTPGHHSYEQYF
- TRBJ1-2 - TRBV14 TGTGCCAGCAGGTCCCTCCGGGGGGACGACTATGGCTACACCTTC CASRSLRGDDYGYTF
- TRBJ2-2 - TRBV6-5 TGTGCCAGCAGTTACTCAGGAGGCATGGTCGGGGAGCTGTTTTTT CASSYSGGMVGELFF
TRBD1 TRBJ2-5 - TRBV29-1 TGCAGCGTTTCCTTTGGACAGGGACAAGAGACCCAGTACTTC CSVSFGQGQETQYF
- TRBJ2-7 - TRBV7-9 TGTGCCAGCAGCTTAGAGTCGGGGGTCGAGCAGTACTTC CASSLESGVEQYF
TRBD1 TRBJ1-3 - TRBV15 TGTGCCACCCGGCCCGGGCAGGGGGCGCGTGGAAACACCATATATTTT CATRPGQGARGNTIYF
TRBD1 TRBJ1-1 few TRBV5-1 TGCGCCAGCAGCTCGACAGGGTATGAAGCTTTCTTT CASSSTGYEAFF
- TRBJ2-5 - TRBV19 TGTGCCAGTAGTATAGGGGGTACCGGGTCCGGGCGGGAGACCCAGTACTTC CASSIGGTGSGRETQYF
- TRBJ2-1 - TRBV6-1 TGTGCCAGCAGTGAAGTGGCGACCTCCTACAATGAGCAGTTCTTC CASSEVATSYNEQFF
- TRBJ1-3 - TRBV15 TGTGCCACCAGCCCGGAACGGGGTGGAAACACCATATATTTT CATSPERGGNTIYF
TRBD2 TRBJ2-1 - TRBV5-1 TGCGCCAGCAGCCCGGACCTAGCGGGAGTGTACAATGAGCAGTTCTTC CASSPDLAGVYNEQFF
- TRBJ1-6 - TRBV7-9 TGTGCCAGCAGCTTTTCCAATTCACCCCTCCACTTT CASSFSNSPLHF
- TRBJ1-1 - TRBV5-1 TGCGCCAGCAGCTTGCACAGGATGGCTGAAGCTTTCTTT CASSLHRMAEAFF
- TRBJ2-1 - TRBV4-3 TGCGCCAGCAGCCAAGATATAGGGGCTATCTACAATGAGCAGTTCTTC CASSQDIGAIYNEQFF
- TRBJ1-1 - TRBV7-8 TGTGCCAGCAGCCTTAACACAGGGAACACTGAAGCTTTCTTT CASSLNTGNTEAFF
TRBD2 TRBJ2-7 - TRBV9 TGTGCCAGCAGCGTAGACGGGGCTAGCGGCCGGAGCGAGCAGTACTTC CASSVDGASGRSEQYF
- TRBJ1-2 - TRBV6-5 TGTGCCAGCAGTTACCTATACCGGGGGCGAGTCGCAGGCTACACCTTC CASSYLYRGRVAGYTF
- TRBJ2-5 - TRBV16 TGTGCCAGCAGCGCTTGGGGCCAAGAGACCCAGTACTTC CASSAWGQETQYF
- TRBJ2-7 - TRBV7-9 TGTGCCAGCAGCTTAGGGACAGCTCCCTACGAGCAGTACTTC CASSLGTAPYEQYF
- TRBJ2-7 - TRBV5-5 TGTGCCAGCAGCTTGATGGCGAAACCCTACGAGCAGTACTTC CASSLMAKPYEQYF
- TRBJ1-1 - TRBV5-1 TGCGCCAGCGTGGGACAGAACACTGAAGCTTTCTTT CASVGQNTEAFF
- TRBJ1-2 - TRBV5-1 TGCGCCAGCAGCTACGATGATACAGGTTCCGCCTATGGCTACACCTTC CASSYDDTGSAYGYTF